This T cell receptor beta chain was obtained from a study of blood T cell repertoires in COVID-19. Libraries were prepared by immunoSEQ multiplex PCR; TCRdb keeps only in-frame clonotypes and omits some of them. This table holds approximately 160,000 clones, under 85% found once. The germline CDR1 and CDR2 sequences are SEHNR and FQNEAQ (reference sequence). J lost 1 base, V lost 2 bases, and 8 bases had no gene match. This CDR3 is 16 amino acids long. This chain joins TRBV7-9 and TRBJ2-7, with 7 bases fitting TRBD2. The sequenced sample was peripheral blood. The TCR was taken from a man aged 65-85 years with acute or convalescent COVID-19. The DNA for the CDR3 is TGTGCCAGCAGCTTAATTGGCGGGAGCATGTCCTACGAGCAGTACTTC. The encoded protein is CASSLIGGSMSYEQYF.